The clone carrying this T cell receptor beta chain was observed many times. The data derive from a study of T-cell reconstitution after alpha-beta-depleted transplantation in children. The CDR3 has 15 amino acids. Between the trimmed V and J ends, which lost 1 base and 4 bases, there was a span of 13 bases. Unique molecular identifiers were incorporated into the prepared TCRbeta library. Each CDR3 protein gets one entry after TCRdb re-called the PCR reads with MiXCR. The sample has roughly 300,000 distinct CDR3 sequences, roughly 9.5% seen once. The chain recombines TRBV12-3 or TRBV12-4 with TRBJ2-5, with unresolved D. Here the sequenced sample was PBMCs from the stem cell graft donor, taken from the stem cell graft. The receptor comes from a human donor who donated a stem cell graft to a child with SCID. The CDR3 loop reads CASSLDTGWRETQYF. CDR3 bases: TGTGCCAGCAGTTTAGATACGGGTTGGCGAGAGACCCAGTACTTC.